The 7 T cell receptor beta chains below come from one sample, sequenced in a study of CD8+ T cells in alopecia areata. RNA extraction was followed by reverse transcription into cDNA, which acted as the sequencing template. TCRdb's copy holds only in-frame clones and misses some; the assay was immunoSEQ multiplex PCR. The sample lists 150,000 to 200,000 clones; just under 60% were seen once. The input for sequencing was CD4+ T cells sorted from blood, taken at week 0. The source of these receptors is a human donor with alopecia areata.

Many counts were recorded for this clone. V is TRBV5-8 and J is TRBJ2-7; D possibly uses TRBD1 or TRBD2 (5 bases each). The V and J ends lost 4 bases and 5 bases respectively, with 19 bases between them. Germline V gene lookup returns CDR1 SGHTS and CDR2 YDEGEE. The CDR3 length is 15 residues. The CDR3 sequence: CASSPSWGLGDEQYF. CDR3 DNA: TGTGCCAGCAGCCCCTCTTGGGGGTTGGGGGACGAGCAGTACTTC.

The CDR3 loop reads CASSYQVNSPLHF. Written as DNA, the CDR3 is TGTGCCAGCAGTTACCAAGTAAATTCACCCCTCCACTTT. The V gene is TRBV6-5, the J gene TRBJ1-6; D not certain. Germline V gene lookup returns CDR1 MNHEY and CDR2 SVGAGI. The V gene lost 2 bases and the J gene lost 7 bases, with 6 bases spanning the gap. CDR3 size: 13 residues.

The rearrangement uses TRBV30 and TRBJ1-6, with D possibly being TRBD1 (5 bases). V gave up 1 base and J gave up 0 bases, with 13 bases separating them. The CDR3 length is 17 residues. Looked up from germline, CDR1 is GTSNPN and CDR2 is SVGIG (reference sequence). The CDR3 DNA reads TGTGCCTGGAGTGCCCTTGGGGGTGGCTCCTATAATTCACCCCTCCACTTT. Translating gives CAWSALGGGSYNSPLHF.

The genes are TRBV5-1 and TRBJ1-1; D is uncertain. The V gene's germline CDR1 is SGHRS and CDR2 YFSETQ. Trimming cost V 3 bases and J 0 bases, with 12 bases left between them. There are 15 residues in the CDR3. CDR3 sequence: CASSSPDTMNTEAFF. The CDR3 DNA reads as TGCGCCAGCAGCTCCCCCGACACAATGAACACTGAAGCTTTCTTT.

CDR3 sequence reads: CASSLKLDTEAFF. Here the CDR3 DNA reads TGTGCCAGCAGCTTAAAGCTGGACACTGAAGCTTTCTTT. V usage is TRBV7-2 and J usage is TRBJ1-1; D is unresolved. Germline assignment: CDR1 SGHTA and CDR2 FQGNSA. The CDR3 is 13 amino acids. The V end lost 2 bases, the J end lost 3 bases, and 7 bases lay between the germline ends.

This chain uses TRBV29-1 with TRBJ2-7, with D uncertain. The CDR3 contains 11 residues. Deletions cut 6 bases from V and 7 bases from J, with 13 bases between. Germline CDR1 reads SQVTM; CDR2 reads ANQGSEA. CDR3 nucleotide sequence: TGCAGCGTAGCTACCCTTTGGGAGCAGTACTTC. Encoded protein: CSVATLWEQYF.

The rearrangement joins TRBV29-1 to TRBJ1-2, with D possibly matching TRBD1 (5 bases). This CDR3 has 16 amino acids. The germline V gene encodes CDR1 SQVTM and CDR2 ANQGSEA. Trimming removed 4 bases at V and 4 bases at J, with 22 bases between. The CDR3 sequence: CSVGPRQSGRIYGYTF. The CDR3 region has the DNA TGCAGCGTTGGGCCCAGACAATCGGGACGGATCTATGGCTACACCTTC.